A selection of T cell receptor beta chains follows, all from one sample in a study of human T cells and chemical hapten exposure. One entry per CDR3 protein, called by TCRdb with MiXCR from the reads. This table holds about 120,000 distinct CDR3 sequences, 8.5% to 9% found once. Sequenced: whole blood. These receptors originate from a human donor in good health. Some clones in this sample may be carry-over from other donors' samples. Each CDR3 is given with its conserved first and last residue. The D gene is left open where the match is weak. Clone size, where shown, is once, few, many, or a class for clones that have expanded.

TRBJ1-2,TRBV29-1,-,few,CSVDIGVGYTF,TGCAGCGTTGATATAGGGGTTGGCTACACCTTC
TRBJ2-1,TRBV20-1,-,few,CSARIRDPLQFF,TGCAGTGCTAGGATCAGGGACCCCCTTCAGTTCTTC
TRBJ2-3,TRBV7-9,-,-,CASSFGDTQYF,TGTGCCAGCAGCTTCGGAGATACGCAGTATTTT
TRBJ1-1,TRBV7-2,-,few,CASSTQTSTEAFF,TGTGCCAGCAGCACTCAGACGTCTACTGAAGCTTTCTTT
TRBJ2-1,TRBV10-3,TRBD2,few,CAIRGAPGLAGVNEQFF,TGTGCCATCAGAGGCGCCCCGGGACTAGCGGGAGTCAATGAGCAGTTCTTC
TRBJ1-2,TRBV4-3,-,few,CASSARGSGGYTF,TGCGCCAGCAGCGCGCGGGGGTCTGGTGGCTACACCTTC
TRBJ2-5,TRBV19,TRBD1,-,CASSIRTGQETQYF,TGTGCCAGTAGTATTAGGACAGGCCAAGAGACCCAGTACTTC
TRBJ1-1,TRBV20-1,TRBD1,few,CSARGGTGGLNTEAFF,TGCAGTGCTAGAGGGGGGACAGGGGGCTTAAACACTGAAGCTTTCTTT
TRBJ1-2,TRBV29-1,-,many,CSSEGGPSYGYTF,TGCAGTAGTGAGGGGGGGCCCTCCTATGGCTACACCTTC
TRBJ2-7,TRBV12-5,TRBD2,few,CASGLDRTSGGDEQYF,TGTGCTAGTGGTTTGGACCGGACTAGCGGGGGAGACGAGCAGTACTTC
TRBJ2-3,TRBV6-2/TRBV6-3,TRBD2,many,CASSLTAGRDTQYF,TGTGCCAGCAGCCTTACAGCGGGGCGGGATACGCAGTATTTT
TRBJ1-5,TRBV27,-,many,CASSRQSNQPQHF,TGTGCCAGCAGTCGACAGAGCAATCAGCCCCAGCATTTT
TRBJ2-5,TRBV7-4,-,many,CASSLRAGNQETQYF,TGTGCCAGCAGCTTAAGGGCGGGTAATCAAGAGACCCAGTACTTC
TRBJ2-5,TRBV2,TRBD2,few,CASSEVGGQETQYF,TGTGCCAGCAGTGAAGTGGGGGGGCAAGAGACCCAGTACTTC
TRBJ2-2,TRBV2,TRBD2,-,CASRELAGGPGGELFF,TGTGCCAGCAGGGAACTAGCGGGGGGGCCCGGCGGGGAGCTGTTTTTT
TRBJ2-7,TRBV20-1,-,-,CSARTPGAGRYEQYF,TGCAGTGCTAGGACCCCGGGCGCAGGGAGGTACGAGCAGTACTTC
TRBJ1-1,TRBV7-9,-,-,CASSLEAAREAFF,TGTGCCAGCAGCTTAGAAGCGGCGAGAGAAGCTTTCTTT
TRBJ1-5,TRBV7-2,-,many,CASSSGLSNQPQHF,TGTGCCAGCAGCTCAGGACTTAGCAATCAGCCCCAGCATTTT
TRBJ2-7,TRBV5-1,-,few,CASKPGGSSYEQYF,TGCGCCAGCAAGCCCGGGGGTAGCTCCTACGAGCAGTACTTC
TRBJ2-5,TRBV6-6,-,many,CASGFPGVQETQYF,TGTGCCAGCGGGTTCCCCGGGGTCCAAGAGACCCAGTACTTC
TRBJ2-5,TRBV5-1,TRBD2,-,CASSSGRAEETQYF,TGCGCCAGCTCTAGCGGGAGGGCGGAGGAGACCCAGTACTTC
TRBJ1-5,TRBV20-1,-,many,CSARATGDNQPQHF,TGCAGTGCTAGAGCCACCGGGGACAATCAGCCCCAGCATTTT
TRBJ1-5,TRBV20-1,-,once,CSADRGGRGNQPQHF,TGCAGTGCGGACCGGGGGGGGCGAGGCAATCAGCCCCAGCATTTT
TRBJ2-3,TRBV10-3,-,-,CAISDSTDTQYF,TGTGCCATCAGTGACAGCACAGATACGCAGTATTTT
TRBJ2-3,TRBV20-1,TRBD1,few,CSAGNVGQGMTDTQYF,TGCAGTGCCGGAAACGTGGGACAGGGGATGACAGATACGCAGTATTTT
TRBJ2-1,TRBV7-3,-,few,CASSLTGQNEQFF,TGTGCCAGCAGCTTGACAGGACAAAATGAGCAGTTCTTC
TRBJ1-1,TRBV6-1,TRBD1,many,CASSGIRQGAFDAFF,TGTGCCAGCAGTGGAATACGACAGGGGGCATTCGATGCTTTCTTT
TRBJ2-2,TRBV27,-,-,CASSPGTQENTGELFF,TGTGCCAGCAGTCCAGGGACGCAGGAGAACACCGGGGAGCTGTTTTTT
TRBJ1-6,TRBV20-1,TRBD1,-,CSVPSGGSSYNSPLHF,TGCAGTGTACCCTCAGGGGGGAGCTCCTATAATTCACCCCTCCACTTT
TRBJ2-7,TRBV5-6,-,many,CASSSRPGYGDEQYF,TGTGCCAGCAGCTCCCGGCCAGGCTATGGAGACGAGCAGTACTTC
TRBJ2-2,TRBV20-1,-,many,CSARTDGGELFF,TGCAGTGCTAGAACGGACGGCGGGGAGCTGTTTTTT
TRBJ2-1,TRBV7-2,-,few,CASSLQGGGEQFF,TGTGCCAGCAGCTTACAGGGAGGTGGTGAGCAGTTCTTC
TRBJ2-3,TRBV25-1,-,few,CASSDKFFSTDTQYF,TGTGCCAGCAGTGACAAATTCTTTAGCACAGATACGCAGTATTTT
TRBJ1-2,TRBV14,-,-,CASSQDSSLRGGLYYGYTF,TGTGCCAGCAGCCAAGATTCGAGCCTCCGGGGAGGGCTGTACTATGGCTACACCTTC
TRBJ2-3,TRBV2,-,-,CASSDESLGGGATDTQYF,TGTGCCAGCAGTGATGAAAGCTTAGGGGGGGGGGCGACAGATACGCAGTATTTT
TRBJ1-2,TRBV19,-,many,CASSPLRAYGYTF,TGTGCCAGTAGTCCACTCCGGGCCTATGGCTACACCTTC
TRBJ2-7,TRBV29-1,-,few,CSVGLHYEQYF,TGCAGCGTCGGACTACACTACGAGCAGTACTTC
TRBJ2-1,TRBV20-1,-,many,CSARDPWGAVSSYNEQFF,TGCAGTGCTAGAGATCCGTGGGGGGCCGTAAGCTCCTACAATGAGCAGTTCTTC
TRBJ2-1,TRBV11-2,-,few,CASSLRLASDNEQFF,TGTGCCAGCAGCTTACGGCTAGCATCGGACAATGAGCAGTTCTTC
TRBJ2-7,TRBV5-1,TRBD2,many,CASTAAGATYEQYF,TGCGCCAGCACAGCTGCGGGAGCAACCTACGAGCAGTACTTC
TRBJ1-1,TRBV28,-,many,CASKLTGNTEAFF,TGTGCCAGCAAGCTCACGGGGAACACTGAAGCTTTCTTT
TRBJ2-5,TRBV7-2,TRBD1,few,CASSRQGARDQETQYF,TGTGCCAGCAGCCGACAGGGGGCCCGGGACCAAGAGACCCAGTACTTC
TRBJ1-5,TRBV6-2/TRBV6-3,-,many,CASSYAGIWGSNQPQHF,TGTGCCAGCAGTTACGCGGGAATTTGGGGAAGCAATCAGCCCCAGCATTTT
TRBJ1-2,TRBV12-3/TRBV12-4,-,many,CASSPERYGYTF,TGTGCCAGCAGTCCAGAGCGCTATGGCTACACCTTC
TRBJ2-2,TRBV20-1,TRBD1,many,CSAGTGNTGELFF,TGCAGTGCGGGGACAGGGAACACCGGGGAGCTGTTTTTT
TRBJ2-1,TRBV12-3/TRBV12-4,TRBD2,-,CASSFGDYLYNEQFF,TGTGCCAGCAGTTTCGGGGACTATCTTTACAATGAGCAGTTCTTC
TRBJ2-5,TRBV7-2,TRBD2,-,CASSLTSGYQETQYF,TGTGCCAGCAGCTTAACTAGCGGGTACCAAGAGACCCAGTACTTC
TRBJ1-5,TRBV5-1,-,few,CASSLTAGSNQPQHF,TGCGCCAGCAGCTTGACAGCAGGAAGCAATCAGCCCCAGCATTTT
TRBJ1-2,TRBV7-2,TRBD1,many,CASSPRQGRDYGYTF,TGTGCCAGCAGCCCAAGACAGGGTAGAGACTATGGCTACACCTTC